One and the same sample provided the 8 T cell receptor beta chains below, sequenced in a study of blood T cell repertoires in COVID-19. Produced via immunoSEQ multiplex PCR; TCRdb's table is partial and in-frame only. Seen here are hundreds of thousands of clones, approximately 89% observed once, and the top ten hold around a tenth. Sequencing was performed on PBMCs or T cells enriched from blood (not recorded which). These receptors all come from a middle-aged woman who had recovered from COVID-19.

The V call is TRBV7-2, the J call TRBJ1-4; 12 bases line up with TRBD1. Per germline, CDR1 SGHTA and CDR2 FQGNSA. The CDR3 loop spans 19 amino acids. The J segment lost 7 bases and the V segment lost 1 base, leaving 13 bases of the junction unmatched. Here the CDR3 reads CASSLGYGLGDRGLEKLFF. CDR3 sequence (DNA): TGTGCCAGCAGCTTAGGTTACGGCCTAGGGGACAGGGGGCTTGAAAAACTGTTTTTT.

The chain recombines TRBV18 with TRBJ2-7; a possible D gene is TRBD2 (6 bases). Between the trimmed V and J ends, which lost 8 bases and 7 bases, there was a span of 15 bases. Germline-derived CDR1 and CDR2 are KGHSH and LQKENI. The CDR3 runs 12 residues. CDR3 coding DNA: TGTGCCAGCCAGGAGGGAAGCCTGGAGCAGTACTTC. It yields the protein CASQEGSLEQYF.

V and J are TRBV7-2 and TRBJ2-7; 8 bases agree with TRBD2. Germline values: CDR1 SGHTA, CDR2 FQGNSA. This CDR3 contains 12 residues. Trimming removed 5 bases from V and 5 bases from J; junction bases left unmatched: 2. The DNA of the CDR3 is TGTGCCAGCAGCCGGGGGGGAGACGAGCAGTACTTC. Its translation: CASSRGGDEQYF.

The chain combines TRBV19 with TRBJ1-2, with 7 bases matching TRBD1. CDR3 length: 18 residues. CDR1 LNHDA and CDR2 SQIVND come from the germline V gene (reference sequence). After removal of 2 bases from V and 2 bases from J, the junction contained 14 bases not matched to a gene. Written as DNA, the CDR3 is TGTGCCAGTAGTATACACGGGACAGTTCTCACGAGGAACTATGGCTACACCTTC. Translation gives CASSIHGTVLTRNYGYTF.

The chain joins TRBV6-5 to TRBJ1-5; 9 bases map to TRBD1. The germline V gene encodes CDR1 MNHEY and CDR2 SVGAGI. Trimming removed 5 bases from V and 5 bases from J; junction bases left unmatched: 4. This CDR3 has 14 amino acids. The CDR3 coding sequence is TGTGCCAGCAGTACCGGGACAGGGTATCAGCCCCAGCATTTT. Translating gives CASSTGTGYQPQHF.

The chain uses TRBV6-1 and TRBJ1-2; the D gene is possibly TRBD1 (5 bases). The CDR3 length is 13 residues. CDR1 and CDR2 from the germline V gene are MNHNS and SASEGT. The V gene lost 0 bases and the J gene lost 9 bases, with 11 bases spanning the gap. In nucleotides, the CDR3 is TGTGCCAGCAGTGAAGCTTCTCGGGGGAGCTACACCTTC. This gives the protein CASSEASRGSYTF.

This chain joins TRBV11-2 and TRBJ2-1, with D perhaps matching TRBD2 (6 bases). Germline CDR1 SGHAT, CDR2 FQNNGV. With 0 bases removed from V and 4 bases from J, the gap between germline ends came to 7 bases. The CDR3 sequence is 14 residues long. Here the CDR3 DNA reads TGTGCCAGCAGCTTAGAAGGAGGGTACAATGAGCAGTTCTTC. Residues: CASSLEGGYNEQFF.

V usage is TRBV5-6 and J usage is TRBJ2-5; tentative D call: TRBD1 (6 bases). Germline CDR1 SGHDT, CDR2 YYEEEE. The V and J ends lost 5 bases and 2 bases respectively, with 7 bases between them. The CDR3 consists of 12 residues. The CDR3 region is CASRGQQETQYF. For the CDR3, the DNA is TGTGCCAGCAGAGGACAGCAAGAGACCCAGTACTTC.